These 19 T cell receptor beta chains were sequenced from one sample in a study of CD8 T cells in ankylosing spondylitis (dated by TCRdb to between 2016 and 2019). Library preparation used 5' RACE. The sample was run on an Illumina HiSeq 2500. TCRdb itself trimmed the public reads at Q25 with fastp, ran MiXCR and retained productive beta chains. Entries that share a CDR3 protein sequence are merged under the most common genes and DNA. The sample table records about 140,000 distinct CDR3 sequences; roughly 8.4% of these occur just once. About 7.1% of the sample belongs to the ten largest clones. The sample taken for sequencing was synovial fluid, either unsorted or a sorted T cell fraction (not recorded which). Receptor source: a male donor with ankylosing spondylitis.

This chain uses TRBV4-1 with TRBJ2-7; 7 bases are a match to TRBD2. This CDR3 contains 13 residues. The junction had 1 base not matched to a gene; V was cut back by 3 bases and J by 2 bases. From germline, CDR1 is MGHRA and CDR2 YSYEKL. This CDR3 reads CASSHAGAYEQYF. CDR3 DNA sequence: TGCGCCAGCAGCCATGCGGGAGCCTACGAGCAGTACTTC.

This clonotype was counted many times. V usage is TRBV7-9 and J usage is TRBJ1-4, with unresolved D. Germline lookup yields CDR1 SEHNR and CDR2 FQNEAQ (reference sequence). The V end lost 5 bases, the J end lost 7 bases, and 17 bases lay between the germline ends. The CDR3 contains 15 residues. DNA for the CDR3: TGTGCCAGCAGCCCCACTCGCGGGCAGCCTGAAAAACTGTTTTTT. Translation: CASSPTRGQPEKLFF. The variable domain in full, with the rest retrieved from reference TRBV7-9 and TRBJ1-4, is DTGVSQNPRHKITKRGQNVTFRCDPISEHNRLYWYRQTLGQGPEFLTYFQNEAQLEKSRLLSDRFSAERPKGSFSTLEIQRTEQGDSAMYLCASSPTRGQPEKLFFGSGTQLSVL.

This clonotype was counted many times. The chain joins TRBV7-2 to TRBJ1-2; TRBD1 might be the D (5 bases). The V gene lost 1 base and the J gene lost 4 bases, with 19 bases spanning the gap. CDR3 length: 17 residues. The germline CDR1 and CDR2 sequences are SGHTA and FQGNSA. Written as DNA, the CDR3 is TGTGCCAGCAGCTTAGGGACCCACCCTCAGGGAGCCTATGGCTACACCTTC. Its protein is CASSLGTHPQGAYGYTF.

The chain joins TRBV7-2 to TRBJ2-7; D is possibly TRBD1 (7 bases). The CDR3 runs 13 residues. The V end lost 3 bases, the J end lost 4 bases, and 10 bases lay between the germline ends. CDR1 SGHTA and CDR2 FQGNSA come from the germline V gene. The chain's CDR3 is CASSLPGGYEQYF. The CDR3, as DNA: TGTGCCAGCAGCTTGCCAGGGGGGTACGAGCAGTACTTC. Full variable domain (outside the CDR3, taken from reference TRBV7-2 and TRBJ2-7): GAGVSQSPSNKVTEKGKDVELRCDPISGHTALYWYRQSLGQGLEFLIYFQGNSAPDKSGLPSDRFSAERTGGSVSTLTIQRTQQEDSAVYLCASSLPGGYEQYFGPGTRLTVT.

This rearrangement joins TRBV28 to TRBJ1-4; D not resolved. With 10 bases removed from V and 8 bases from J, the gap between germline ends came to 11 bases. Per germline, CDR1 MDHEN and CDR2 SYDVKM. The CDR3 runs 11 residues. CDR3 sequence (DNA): TGTGCCACAACTTCGGGGGAAAAACTGTTTTTT. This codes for CATTSGEKLFF. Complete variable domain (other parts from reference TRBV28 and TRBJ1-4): DVKVTQSSRYLVKRTGEKVFLECVQDMDHENMFWYRQDPGLGLRLIYFSYDVKMKEKGDIPEGYSVSREKKERFSLILESASTNQTSMYLCATTSGEKLFFGSGTQLSVL.

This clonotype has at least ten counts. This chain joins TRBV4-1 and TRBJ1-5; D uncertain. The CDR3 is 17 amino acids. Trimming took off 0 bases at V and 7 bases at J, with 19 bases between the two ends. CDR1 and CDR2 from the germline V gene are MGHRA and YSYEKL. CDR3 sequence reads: CASSQDEIDVSGQPQHF. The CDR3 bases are TGCGCCAGCAGCCAAGATGAAATCGACGTGTCGGGGCAGCCCCAGCATTTT.

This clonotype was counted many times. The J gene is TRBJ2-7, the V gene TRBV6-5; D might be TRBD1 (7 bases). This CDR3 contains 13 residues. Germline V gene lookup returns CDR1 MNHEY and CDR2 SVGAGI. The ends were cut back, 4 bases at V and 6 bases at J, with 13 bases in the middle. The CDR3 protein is CASSWGQGGEQYF. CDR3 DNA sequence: TGTGCCAGCAGTTGGGGCCAGGGGGGCGAGCAGTACTTC.

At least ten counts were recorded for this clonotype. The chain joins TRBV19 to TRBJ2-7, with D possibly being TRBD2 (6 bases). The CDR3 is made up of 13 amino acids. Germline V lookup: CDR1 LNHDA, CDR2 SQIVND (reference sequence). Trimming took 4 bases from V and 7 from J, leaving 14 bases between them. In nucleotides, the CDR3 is TGTGCCAGTAGTACCCGGGACTCACCGGAGCAGTACTTC. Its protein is CASSTRDSPEQYF.

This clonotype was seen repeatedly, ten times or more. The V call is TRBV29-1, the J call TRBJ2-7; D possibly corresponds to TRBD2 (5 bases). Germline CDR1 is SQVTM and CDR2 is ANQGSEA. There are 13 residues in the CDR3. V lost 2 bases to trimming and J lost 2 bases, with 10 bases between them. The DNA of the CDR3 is TGCAGCGTTGAAAACCGGGGTCCCTACGAGCAGTACTTC. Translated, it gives CSVENRGPYEQYF.

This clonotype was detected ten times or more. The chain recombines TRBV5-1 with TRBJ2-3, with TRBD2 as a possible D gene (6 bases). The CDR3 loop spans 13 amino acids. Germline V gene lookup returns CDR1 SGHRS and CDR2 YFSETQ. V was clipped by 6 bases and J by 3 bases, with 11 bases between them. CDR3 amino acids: CASTLGGTDTQYF. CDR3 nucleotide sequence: TGCGCCAGCACCCTCGGGGGTACAGATACGCAGTATTTT.

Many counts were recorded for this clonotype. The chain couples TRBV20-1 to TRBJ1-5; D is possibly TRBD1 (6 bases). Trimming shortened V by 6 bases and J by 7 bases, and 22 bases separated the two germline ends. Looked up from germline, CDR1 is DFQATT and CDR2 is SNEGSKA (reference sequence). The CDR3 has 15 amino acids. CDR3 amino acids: CSARDTSQGGQPQHF. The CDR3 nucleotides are TGCAGTGCCCGGGACACGTCTCAGGGAGGGCAGCCCCAGCATTTT.

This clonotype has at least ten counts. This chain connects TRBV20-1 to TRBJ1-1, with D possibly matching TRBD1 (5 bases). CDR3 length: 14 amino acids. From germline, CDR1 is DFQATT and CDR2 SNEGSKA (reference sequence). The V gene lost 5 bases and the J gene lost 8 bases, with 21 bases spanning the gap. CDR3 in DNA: TGCAGTGCTCCGCCCTTCCTTGGGGGGACCGAAGCTTTCTTT. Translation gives CSAPPFLGGTEAFF.

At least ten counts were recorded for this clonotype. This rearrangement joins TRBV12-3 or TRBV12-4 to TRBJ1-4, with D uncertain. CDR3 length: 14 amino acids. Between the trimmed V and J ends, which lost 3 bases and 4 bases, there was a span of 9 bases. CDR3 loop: CASSFGGLNEKLFF. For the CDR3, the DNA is TGTGCCAGCAGTTTTGGAGGGCTTAATGAAAAACTGTTTTTT.

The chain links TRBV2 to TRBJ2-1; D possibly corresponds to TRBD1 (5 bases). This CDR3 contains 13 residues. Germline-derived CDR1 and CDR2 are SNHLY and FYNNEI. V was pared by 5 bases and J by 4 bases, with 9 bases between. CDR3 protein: CASSQTGYNEQFF. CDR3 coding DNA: TGTGCCAGCAGTCAAACAGGATACAATGAGCAGTTCTTC.

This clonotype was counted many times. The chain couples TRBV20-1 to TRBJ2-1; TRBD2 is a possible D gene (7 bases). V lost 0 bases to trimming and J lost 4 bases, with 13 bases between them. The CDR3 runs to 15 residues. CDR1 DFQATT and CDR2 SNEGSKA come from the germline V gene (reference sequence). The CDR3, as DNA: TGCAGTGCTAGAGATACAGGGAGGGGTTACAATGAGCAGTTCTTC. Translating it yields CSARDTGRGYNEQFF.

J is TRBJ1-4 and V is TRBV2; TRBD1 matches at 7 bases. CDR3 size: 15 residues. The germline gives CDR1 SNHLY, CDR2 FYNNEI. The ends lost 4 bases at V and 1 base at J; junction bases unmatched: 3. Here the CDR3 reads CASSVSGGTNEKLFF. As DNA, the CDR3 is TGTGCCAGCAGTGTCTCAGGGGGAACTAATGAAAAACTGTTTTTT.

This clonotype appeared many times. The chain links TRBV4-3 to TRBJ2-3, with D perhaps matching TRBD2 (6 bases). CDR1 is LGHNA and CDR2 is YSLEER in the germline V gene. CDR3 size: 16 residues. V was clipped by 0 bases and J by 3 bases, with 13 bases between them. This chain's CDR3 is CASSQDLGGATDTQYF. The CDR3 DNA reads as TGCGCCAGCAGCCAAGATCTGGGGGGAGCGACAGATACGCAGTATTTT.

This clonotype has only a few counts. In DNA form, the CDR3 reads TGCAGTGCTAGAGAGTCAGGACATCGCACAGATACGCAGTATTTT. Its protein product is CSARESGHRTDTQYF. V is TRBV20-1 and J is TRBJ2-3; D is perhaps TRBD1 (5 bases). Germline CDR1 and CDR2: DFQATT and SNEGSKA (reference sequence). The CDR3 has 15 amino acids. Trimming removed 0 bases from V and 1 base from J, with 11 bases in between.

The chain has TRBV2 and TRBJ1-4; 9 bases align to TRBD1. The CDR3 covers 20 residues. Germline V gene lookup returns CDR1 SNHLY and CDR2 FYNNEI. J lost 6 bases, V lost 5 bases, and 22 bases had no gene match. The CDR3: CASSFTGTGKVVSGYEKLFF. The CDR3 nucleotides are TGTGCCAGCAGTTTTACCGGGACAGGGAAGGTTGTCTCAGGATATGAAAAACTGTTTTTT.